A single sample is the source of the 28 T cell receptor beta chains below, sequenced in a study of memory CD4+ T cells and cytomegalovirus serostatus (dated by TCRdb to the late 2010s). A FACSAria II was used to sort memory CD4+ T cells, defined as single viable CD3+CD4+CD8-CD45RO+ cells. Library prep was done by the immunoSEQ multiplex PCR assay. Imported from immuneACCESS, the table was reduced by TCRdb to in-frame sequences with V and J called. These copies leave out some clones; in studies compared against another copy, an unresolved V gene accounts for under half, and the cause of the remainder is not known. This sample lists just under 65,000 clones; more than 70% were detected once. The ten largest clones add up to 0.88% of the sample. Sequenced input: memory CD4+ T cells from blood. The receptors here all came from an adult in good health and CMV-seronegative.

The chain has TRBV29-1 and TRBJ1-1, with D hard to call. CDR1 is SQVTM, CDR2 ANQGSEA, per germline. CDR3 length: 12 residues. V was trimmed by 4 bases and J by 0 bases, leaving 6 bases between them. The CDR3 protein is CSVGYMNTEAFF. In nucleotides, the CDR3 is TGCAGCGTTGGATACATGAACACTGAAGCTTTCTTT.

This clone was recorded once. The chain combines TRBV28 with TRBJ2-1; the match to TRBD1 covers 7 bases. With V trimmed by 1 base and J by 12 bases, 9 bases remained unmatched. This CDR3 is 14 amino acids long. Germline assignment: CDR1 MDHEN and CDR2 SYDVKM. CDR3 sequence (DNA): TGTGCCAGCAGTTTATTCGGGACAGCAATCGGGCAGTTCTTC. Encoded protein: CASSLFGTAIGQFF.

This clone was observed a single time. At one end, the junction sequence differs from germline, possibly due to a read error. The chain couples TRBV7-7 to TRBJ1-1, with D tentatively TRBD1 (5 bases). Germline loops: CDR1 SSHAT, CDR2 FNYEAQ (reference sequence). The length of the CDR3 is 13 residues. The CDR3 protein is CASSSLSGQEAFF. Written as DNA, the CDR3 is TGTGCTAGCAGCTCTCTAAGTGGACAAGAAGCTTTCTTT.

The chain uses TRBV6-1 and TRBJ1-3; no definite D call. CDR1 is MNHNS, CDR2 SASEGT, per germline. The V and J ends lost 0 bases and 3 bases respectively, with 0 bases between them. The CDR3 is 12 amino acids. The CDR3 spells CASSEAGNTIYF. Written as DNA, the CDR3 is TGTGCCAGCAGTGAAGCTGGAAACACCATATATTTT.

The chain employs TRBV7-3 and TRBJ2-7, with unresolved D. The germline CDR1 and CDR2 sequences are SGHTA and FQGTGA. The length of the CDR3 is 13 residues. V was pared by 1 base and J by 3 bases, with 7 bases between. The CDR3 protein is CASSLSPGYEQYF. CDR3 sequence (DNA): TGTGCCAGCAGCTTAAGCCCCGGCTACGAGCAGTACTTC.

About this clone: An end of the junction differs from the germline gene, which may be a read error. This chain connects TRBV7-7 to TRBJ1-1; D gene unclear. The CDR3 runs to 13 residues. In germline, CDR1 is SSHAT, CDR2 FNYEAQ (reference sequence). CDR3 nucleotides: TGTGCTAGCAGCTTAGAATTCGGCACTGAAGCTTTCTTT. Residues: CASSLEFGTEAFF.

The chain employs TRBV27 and TRBJ2-2; TRBD1 agrees at 7 bases. Germline assignment: CDR1 MNHEY and CDR2 SMNVEV (reference sequence). The V and J ends lost 2 bases and 0 bases, in that order; junction bases with no gene match: 0. The CDR3 runs to 15 residues. CDR3 nucleotides: TGTGCCAGCAGTTTACAGGGGGCGAACACCGGGGAGCTGTTTTTT. Translated: CASSLQGANTGELFF.

The rearrangement joins TRBV29-1 to TRBJ2-7, with 10 bases lining up with TRBD1. V dropped 4 bases and J dropped 6; count of bases not matched to a gene: 9. The CDR3 length is 14 residues. CDR1 SQVTM and CDR2 ANQGSEA come from the germline V gene. CDR3 protein: CSVGGQGVFGEQYF. CDR3 nucleotide sequence: TGCAGCGTTGGTGGACAGGGGGTGTTCGGCGAGCAGTACTTC.

The chain is built from TRBV6-1 and TRBJ1-3, with 8 nucleotides matching TRBD1. There are 14 residues in the CDR3. Looked up from germline, CDR1 is MNHNS and CDR2 is SASEGT. After removal of 5 bases from V and 3 bases from J, the junction contained 3 bases not matched to a gene. In DNA, the CDR3 is TGTGCCAGCAGTCCAGGGGGCCTTGGAAACACCATATATTTT. As protein: CASSPGGLGNTIYF.

This sequence joins TRBV5-1 and TRBJ1-1, with a weak D call TRBD1 (5 bases). The V end lost 4 bases, the J end lost 5 bases, and 15 bases lay between the germline ends. Germline V CDR1 and CDR2: SGHRS, YFSETQ. The CDR3 sequence is 14 residues long. The CDR3 bases are TGCGCCAGCAGCCCACTTACAGGTGGTACTGAAGCTTTCTTT. Translating it yields CASSPLTGGTEAFF.

This chain links TRBV6-5 with TRBJ2-7; D not certain. In germline, CDR1 is MNHEY, CDR2 SVGAGI. This CDR3 has 14 amino acids. V lost 0 bases and J lost 2, with 8 bases in between. The CDR3, as DNA: TGTGCCAGCAGTTACTCGGGCAATACCTACGAGCAGTACTTC. It is translated as CASSYSGNTYEQYF.

The rearrangement uses TRBV28 and TRBJ2-1; 7 positions agree with TRBD1. V gave up 6 bases and J gave up 2 bases; unmatched junction bases: 4. The CDR3 has 14 amino acids. Germline lookup yields CDR1 MDHEN and CDR2 SYDVKM. CDR3 loop: CASSRDRAYNEQFF. As DNA, the CDR3 is TGTGCCAGCAGCCGGGACAGAGCCTACAATGAGCAGTTCTTC.

This clone appeared a few times. This chain connects TRBV7-9 to TRBJ1-5; D gene uncertain. The V gene lost 2 bases and the J gene lost 11 bases, with 16 bases spanning the gap. The CDR3 extends over 14 amino acids. The germline V gene encodes CDR1 SEHNR and CDR2 FQNEAQ (reference sequence). The CDR3 protein is CASSLSWGADTQHF. The DNA for the CDR3 is TGTGCCAGCAGCTTAAGTTGGGGAGCCGATACCCAGCATTTT.

The rearrangement links TRBV5-1 to TRBJ2-7; 8 bases map to TRBD1. V trimming: 2 bases; J trimming: 3 bases; junction bases outside the gene matches: 4. This CDR3 has 14 residues. From germline, CDR1 is SGHRS and CDR2 YFSETQ. The CDR3 loop is CASSFEGQVYEQYF. CDR3 nucleotides: TGCGCCAGCAGCTTCGAGGGACAGGTCTACGAGCAGTACTTC.

The V gene is TRBV12-5, the J gene TRBJ1-6; 7 positions match TRBD1. Germline assignment: CDR1 LGHNT and CDR2 FRNRAP. This CDR3 is built from 15 residues. The V and J ends lost 6 bases and 7 bases, in that order; junction bases with no gene match: 9. DNA of the CDR3: TGTGCTAGTGGCCCATCCGGGACAGCGAATTCACCCCTCCACTTT. Translated: CASGPSGTANSPLHF.

The chain recombines TRBV6-5 with TRBJ1-5; TRBD1 is a possible D gene (5 bases). V lost 6 bases to trimming and J lost 5 bases, with 14 bases between them. CDR3 size: 14 residues. Germline V gene data show CDR1 as MNHEY and CDR2 as SVGAGI. The CDR3 bases are TGTGCCAGCAGCCAAAACGGGGGATATCAGCCCCAGCATTTT. Its protein is CASSQNGGYQPQHF.

The rearrangement joins TRBV19 to TRBJ2-3, with 7 bases aligning to TRBD2. Trimming cost V 7 bases and J 5 bases; bases outside gene matches: 6. The CDR3 has 13 residues. CDR1 is LNHDA and CDR2 is SQIVND in the germline V gene (reference sequence). The CDR3 reads CASTGPGGDTQYF. CDR3 DNA sequence: TGTGCCAGTACAGGGCCGGGAGGAGATACGCAGTATTTT.

The J gene is TRBJ1-2, the V gene TRBV5-1; tentatively, D is TRBD1 (5 bases). The CDR3 has 15 residues. Per germline, CDR1 SGHRS and CDR2 YFSETQ. V was trimmed by 3 bases and J by 6 bases, leaving 18 bases between them. The CDR3 spells CASSSHTQTGHGYTF. As DNA, the CDR3 is TGCGCCAGCAGCTCTCACACTCAAACAGGCCATGGCTACACCTTC.

This clone was observed a single time. This sequence joins TRBV6-5 and TRBJ2-7; TRBD1 matches 8 bases. After removal of 2 bases from V and 0 bases from J, the junction contained 3 bases not matched to a gene. Germline V CDR1 and CDR2: MNHEY, SVGAGI. This CDR3 has 15 amino acids. CDR3 in amino acids: CASSYRGQGSYEQYF. CDR3 sequence (DNA): TGTGCCAGCAGTTACCGCGGACAGGGCTCCTACGAGCAGTACTTC.

The chain couples TRBV28 to TRBJ2-7, with D possibly TRBD1 on 5 matching bases. CDR3 length equals 12 residues. V gave up 6 bases and J gave up 5 bases, with 11 bases separating them. The germline V gene has CDR1 MDHEN and CDR2 SYDVKM. CDR3: CASRQGSNEQYF. CDR3 in DNA: TGTGCCAGCAGGCAGGGTTCGAACGAGCAGTACTTC.

This chain joins TRBV2 and TRBJ1-2, with TRBD1 as a possible D gene (5 bases). The CDR3 runs to 13 residues. V lost 2 bases and J 6 bases, leaving 10 bases between the germline ends. Germline CDR1 and CDR2: SNHLY and FYNNEI. The CDR3 protein is CASSETGGNGYTF. CDR3 nucleotides: TGTGCCAGCAGTGAAACCGGGGGTAATGGCTACACCTTC. The full variable domain, in which reference TRBV2 and TRBJ1-2 provide the parts outside the CDR3, is EPEVTQTPSHQVTQMGQEVILRCVPISNHLYFYWYRQILGQKVEFLVSFYNNEISEKSEIFDDQFSVERPDGSNFTLKIRSTKLEDSAMYFCASSETGGNGYTFGSGTRLTVV.

J is TRBJ1-1 and V is TRBV30; TRBD1 aligns across 7 bases. The germline V gene encodes CDR1 GTSNPN and CDR2 SVGIG (reference sequence). With V trimmed by 7 bases and J by 0 bases, 2 bases remained unmatched. The CDR3 covers 12 residues. The CDR3 DNA sequence: TGTGCCTCCACAGGGGTGAACACTGAAGCTTTCTTT. Its translation is CASTGVNTEAFF.

This chain connects TRBV5-8 to TRBJ1-4, with 8 bases matching TRBD1. The V and J ends lost 4 bases and 8 bases, in that order; junction bases with no gene match: 10. This CDR3 region has 15 residues. CDR1 is SGHTS, CDR2 YDEGEE, per germline. CDR3: CASSTGQGRNEKLFF. Written as DNA, the CDR3 is TGTGCCAGCAGCACCGGACAGGGAAGGAACGAAAAACTGTTTTTT.

V and J are TRBV5-6 and TRBJ1-1, with 7 nucleotides matching TRBD1. The CDR3 is 14 amino acids. Germline V lookup: CDR1 SGHDT, CDR2 YYEEEE. V dropped 2 bases and J dropped 5; count of bases not matched to a gene: 6. The CDR3 nucleotides read TGTGCCAGCAGCTTCCCTCCGGGACAGACTGAAGCTTTCTTT. This translates into CASSFPPGQTEAFF.

This clone has a handful of counts. The chain links TRBV5-8 to TRBJ1-2, with D unclear. With 0 bases removed from V and 9 bases from J, the gap between germline ends came to 6 bases. The CDR3 runs 11 residues. From germline, CDR1 is SGHTS and CDR2 YDEGEE. CDR3: CASSLARSYTF. Written as DNA, the CDR3 is TGTGCCAGCAGCTTGGCACGGAGCTACACCTTC.

V and J are TRBV6-5 and TRBJ2-3; 9 bases are a match to TRBD1. In germline, CDR1 is MNHEY, CDR2 SVGAGI. After removal of 5 bases from V and 6 bases from J, the junction contained 6 bases not matched to a gene. The CDR3 covers 14 residues. CDR3 amino acids: CASSHRDRADTQYF. In DNA form, the CDR3 reads TGTGCCAGCAGTCACCGGGACAGGGCCGATACGCAGTATTTT.

This clone was recorded once. The rearrangement uses TRBV6-4 and TRBJ2-5, with unresolved D. The V gene's germline CDR1 is MRHNA and CDR2 SNTAGT. The CDR3 totals 16 residues. V gave up 2 bases and J gave up 1 base, with 14 bases separating them. The CDR3 DNA reads TGTGCCAGCAGTGACCCCCTTGCGGTGATCCAAGAGACCCAGTACTTC. Its protein is CASSDPLAVIQETQYF.

The chain uses TRBV29-1 and TRBJ1-1; D is uncertain. CDR1 and CDR2 (germline): SQVTM, ANQGSEA. This CDR3 comprises 14 residues. Trimming cost V 3 bases and J 0 bases, with 11 bases left between them. DNA of the CDR3: TGCAGCGTTGATAGTCGGACCTTGAACACTGAAGCTTTCTTT. Protein product: CSVDSRTLNTEAFF.